This entry describes one T cell receptor (beta chain). A junction boundary mismatches the germline segment, possibly from a read error. This sample is drawn from a study of blood T cell repertoires in COVID-19. Study-wide context: Collection of acute and convalescent COVID-19 samples took place in the United States, Italy and Spain.

TCRdb keeps only in-frame clones here, not all; method: immunoSEQ multiplex PCR. Among 57,000 or so clones listed, about 82% were seen once. CDR3 size: 14 residues. The germline V gene encodes CDR1 SGHRS and CDR2 YFSETQ. Sequenced material: peripheral blood. The rearrangement joins TRBV5-1 to TRBJ2-1; D not certain. The clonotype originates from a man between 65 and 85 years old with acute or convalescent COVID-19. The CDR3 protein is CASNLGTLYNEQFF. The CDR3 bases are TGCGCCAGCAACTTGGGAACTCTCTACAATGAGCAGTTCTTC.